A single T cell receptor (beta chain) is shown here with its context. The sample originates from a study of cytomegalovirus exposure and HLA in healthy donors. The V gene lost 8 bases and the J gene lost 4 bases, with 15 bases spanning the gap. CDR3 length equals 13 residues. Germline CDR1 is SGHTA and CDR2 is FQGNSA. The PCR ran on 60 Vbeta and 13 Jbeta primers. The method was immunoSEQ multiplex PCR; TCRdb's version includes in-frame clones alone and lacks a portion of them. Of about 120,000 clones listed, 75% were seen once; the top ten hold less than 3.5%. The chain couples TRBV7-2 to TRBJ2-7, with TRBD1 as a possible D gene (5 bases). Sequenced material: PBMCs. The sequence was obtained from a woman between 35 and 50 years old in good health and CMV-seropositive. The CDR3 region has the DNA TGTGCCAGCGCAAACCTCCAGGGTTACGAGCAGTACTTC. Translating gives CASANLQGYEQYF.